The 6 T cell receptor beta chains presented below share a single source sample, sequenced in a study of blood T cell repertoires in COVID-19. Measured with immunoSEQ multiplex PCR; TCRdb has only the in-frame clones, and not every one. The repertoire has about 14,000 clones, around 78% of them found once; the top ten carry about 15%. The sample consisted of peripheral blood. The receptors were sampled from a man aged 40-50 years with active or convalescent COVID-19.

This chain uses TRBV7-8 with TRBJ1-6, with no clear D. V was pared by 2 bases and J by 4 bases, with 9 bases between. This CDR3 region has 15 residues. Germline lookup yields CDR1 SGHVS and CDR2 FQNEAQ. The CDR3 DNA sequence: TGTGCCAGCAGCTTATCGGCACAGTATAATTCACCCCTCCACTTT. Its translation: CASSLSAQYNSPLHF.

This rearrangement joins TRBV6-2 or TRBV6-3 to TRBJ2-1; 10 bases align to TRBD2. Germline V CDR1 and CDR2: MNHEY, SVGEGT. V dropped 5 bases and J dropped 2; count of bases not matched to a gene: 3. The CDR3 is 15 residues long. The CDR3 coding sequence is TGTGCCAGCAGTCGTAGCGGGGGGCCCTACAATGAGCAGTTCTTC. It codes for CASSRSGGPYNEQFF.

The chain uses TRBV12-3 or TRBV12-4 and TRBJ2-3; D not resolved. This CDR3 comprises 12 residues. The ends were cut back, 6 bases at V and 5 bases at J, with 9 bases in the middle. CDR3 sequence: CASSHRGDTQYF. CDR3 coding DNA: TGTGCCAGCAGCCACCGAGGAGATACGCAGTATTTT.

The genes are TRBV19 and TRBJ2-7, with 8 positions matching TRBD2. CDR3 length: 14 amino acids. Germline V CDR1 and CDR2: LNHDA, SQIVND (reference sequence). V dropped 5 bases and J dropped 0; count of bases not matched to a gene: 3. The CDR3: CASSVLAASYEQYF. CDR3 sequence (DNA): TGTGCCAGTAGTGTACTAGCGGCCTCCTACGAGCAGTACTTC.

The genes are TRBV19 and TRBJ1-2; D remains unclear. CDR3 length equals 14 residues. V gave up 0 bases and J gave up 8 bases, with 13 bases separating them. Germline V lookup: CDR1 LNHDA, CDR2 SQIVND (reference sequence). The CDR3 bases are TGTGCCAGTAGTATAGATCCGGATAGAGGGGGCTACACCTTC. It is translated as CASSIDPDRGGYTF.

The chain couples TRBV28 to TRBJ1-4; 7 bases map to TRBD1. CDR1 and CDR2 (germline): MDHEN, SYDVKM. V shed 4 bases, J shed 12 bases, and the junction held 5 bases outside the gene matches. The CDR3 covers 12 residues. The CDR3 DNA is TGTGCCAGCAGTTATAGGGGGCGCGAACTGTTTTTT. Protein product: CASSYRGRELFF.